This T cell receptor (beta chain) emerged from a study of cytomegalovirus exposure and HLA in healthy donors. This clone was detected once. What it binds is not known. The PCR was carried out with 60 Vbeta primers and 13 Jbeta primers. The repertoire was sequenced with immunoSEQ multiplex PCR; TCRdb's copy has only in-frame clones and lacks some. Here the sample spans some 60,000 clones, 70% to 90% being singletons. Germline V gives CDR1 GTSNPN, CDR2 SVGIG (reference sequence). Trimming removed 0 bases from V and 8 bases from J, with 10 bases in between. CDR3 length: 12 amino acids. Findings of the study overall: A prior analysis recorded that most TCR beta V segments were productive about 87% or about 30% of the time. The Asian-associated ancestry cluster reportedly had fewer N-insertions than the roughly 670-donor mean in a later analysis. CMV antigen specificity of three CMV-associated chains was confirmed in vitro.

Input material: PBMCs. The TCR was taken from a male donor in good health and CMV-seronegative. The chain employs TRBV30 and TRBJ1-2; D unresolved. This chain's CDR3 is CAWSVGVSGYTF. The CDR3 coding sequence is TGTGCCTGGAGTGTCGGGGTATCGGGCTACACCTTC.